The entry that follows covers one T cell receptor beta chain sequence. The CDR3 is 16 residues long. Germline V CDR1 and CDR2: MGHRA, YSYEKL. The data derive from a study of blood T cells in healthy people across ages. The overall study: When template switching was applied, about one barcoded beta molecule was captured per two T cells.

Together with a sample-barcoded 5' primer, a J-beta primer mix was included in a second PCR lasting roughly 7 to 11 cycles. TCRdb reprocessed the 5' RACE reads via MiXCR and lists one record per CDR3 protein. The table shows about 780,000 distinct CDR3 sequences, with around 45% occurring only once. The source is an elderly man in good health. The chain carries TRBV4-1 and TRBJ2-5, with TRBD2 matching 13 bases. Gene TRBJ2-7 matches the end of the DNA better, so the J call may be wrong. The sample taken for sequencing was blood. This chain's CDR3 is CASSQGGTSGKNEQYF. CDR3 sequence (DNA): TGCGCCAGCAGCCAAGGCGGGACTAGCGGGAAGAACGAGCAGTACTTC.